This T cell receptor beta chain was documented in a study of radiotherapy plus CTLA-4 blockade in lung cancer (dated by TCRdb to between 2017 and 2018). Study-level background: Among the enrolled patients, about 19% had an objective response, and around 31% reached disease control. On the study overall, not on this receptor specifically: After treatment with radiotherapy and ipilimumab, TCR clones that came from tumors expanded in the peripheral blood. Early dynamic changes in blood T cell clones, together with increased serum interferon-beta after radiation, were reported as the strongest predictors of response.

According to the germline V gene (reference sequence), CDR1 reads SEHNR and CDR2 reads FQNEAQ. V is shortened by 6 bases, J by 3 bases, and the region joining them spans 16 bases. The CDR3 runs 15 residues from the cysteine to the phenylalanine. The kept DNA is CDR3 alone, 45 bases in frame from the first base. Libraries were made using the immunoSEQ multiplex PCR assay. The source is immuneACCESS, and TCRdb retained only in-frame sequences with V and J called. Part of the clones is not carried over; for the studies checked, unresolved V genes explain less than half of this, and the remainder is unexplained. The sample has some 110,000 clones on record, about 84% of them singletons. Over 2% of the sample belongs to the ten largest clones. Focal radiation therapy combined with CTLA-4 blockade (ipilimumab) was tested in patients with chemo-refractory metastatic non-small-cell lung cancer. On this clone: Its recognized antigen is unknown. The sample holds no much larger clone one base away, and base qualities are not on file.

The sample in question was peripheral blood, obtained from a patient treated with radiotherapy plus ipilimumab. The rearranged chain carries TRBV7-9 and TRBJ2-3; D gene: possibly TRBD2, on 7 matching bases. The source is a human donor with non-small cell lung cancer that progressed on radiotherapy plus ipilimumab. Some clones in this sample may be carry-over from other donors' samples. The CDR3 has the sequence CASSLGGPRTDTQYF. The nucleotides are TGTGCCAGCAGTCTCGGGGGGCCAAGGACAGATACGCAGTATTTT.